Presented here are 9 T cell receptor beta chains from one specimen sequenced in a study of blood T cell repertoires in COVID-19. The table came from immunoSEQ multiplex PCR; TCRdb's copy has only in-frame clones and leaves some out. The sample has over 150,000 clones, around nine tenths seen once. The sample taken for sequencing was peripheral blood. These receptors were taken from a woman at least 80 years old with COVID-19, enrolled during active disease.

This chain's CDR3 is CASSQDRTFYNEQFF. The CDR3 DNA follows: TGTGCCAGCAGCCAAGATCGAACATTTTACAATGAGCAGTTCTTC. V is TRBV4-2 and J is TRBJ2-1; D is unclear. Germline assignment: CDR1 LGHNA and CDR2 YNFKEQ. V gave up 0 bases and J gave up 4 bases, with 10 bases separating them. This CDR3 is 15 amino acids long.

V usage is TRBV7-3 and J usage is TRBJ1-3; 8 nucleotides align to TRBD1. Germline assignment: CDR1 SGHTA and CDR2 FQGTGA. CDR3 length: 18 residues. After removal of 3 bases from V and 0 bases from J, the junction contained 10 bases not matched to a gene. CDR3 in amino acids: CASSFSRGLTLSGNTIYF. The CDR3 DNA follows: TGTGCCAGCAGCTTTTCCAGGGGGCTGACTCTCTCTGGAAACACCATATATTTT. Full variable domain (outside the CDR3, taken from reference TRBV7-3 and TRBJ1-3): GAGVSQTPSNKVTEKGKYVELRCDPISGHTALYWYRQSLGQGPEFLIYFQGTGAADDSGLPNDRFFAVRPEGSVSTLKIQRTERGDSAVYLCASSFSRGLTLSGNTIYFGEGSWLTVV.

The CDR3 DNA reads TGTGCCAGCAGCTTAACGTCCATACAGGGGAACACCGGGGAGCTGTTTTTT. The encoded protein is CASSLTSIQGNTGELFF. V usage is TRBV7-3 and J usage is TRBJ2-2; D is perhaps TRBD1 (6 bases). The CDR3 spans 17 residues. The V gene's germline CDR1 is SGHTA and CDR2 FQGTGA. The V and J ends lost 0 bases and 1 base respectively, with 12 bases between them.

The chain's CDR3 is CASSGRGPGGSPLHF. CDR3 nucleotides: TGTGCCAGCAGTGGAAGGGGTCCGGGAGGTTCACCCCTCCACTTT. The gene calls are TRBV2 and TRBJ1-6, with D maybe TRBD1 (5 bases). Germline CDR1 and CDR2: SNHLY and FYNNEI. Trimming removed 4 bases at V and 9 bases at J, with 16 bases between. This CDR3 has 15 residues.

This clone was picked up one time. J is TRBJ1-2 and V is TRBV20-1, with D tentatively TRBD1 (6 bases). The CDR3 runs to 12 residues. Germline CDR1 is DFQATT and CDR2 is SNEGSKA (reference sequence). V was clipped by 3 bases and J by 8 bases, with 13 bases between them. CDR3 nucleotide sequence: TGCAGTGCTAGTTCCGGGGGGGGCGGCTACACCTTC. Translating it yields CSASSGGGGYTF.

The CDR3 sequence is CASSVMGSVNTEAFF. The CDR3 DNA sequence: TGTGCCAGCAGCGTAATGGGGAGCGTGAACACTGAAGCTTTCTTT. The chain uses TRBV9 and TRBJ1-1; D unclear. CDR1 is SGDLS and CDR2 is YYNGEE in the germline V gene. Trimming took off 1 base at V and 0 bases at J, with 10 bases between the two ends. This CDR3 spans 15 amino acids.

This clone has more than one count but fewer than ten. This sequence joins TRBV7-2 and TRBJ1-5; 7 positions agree with TRBD1. Germline lookup yields CDR1 SGHTA and CDR2 FQGNSA. J gave up 6 bases and V 6 bases, and 14 bases lay outside the gene matches. The CDR3 has 16 amino acids. The DNA for the CDR3 is TGTGCCAGCAGTCCCCAGCCAGGGGGGATAGGTCAGCCCCAGCATTTT. This translates into CASSPQPGGIGQPQHF.

The J gene is TRBJ1-1, the V gene TRBV14; no reliable D call. The V end was cut by 2 bases, the J end by 1 base, with 2 bases between. The CDR3 is made up of 12 amino acids. Germline-derived CDR1 and CDR2 are SGHDN and FVKESK. CDR3 sequence: CASSQRNTEAFF. The CDR3 DNA is TGTGCCAGCAGCCAACGGAACACTGAAGCTTTCTTT.

This sequence joins TRBV9 and TRBJ1-5; tentatively, D is TRBD1 (6 bases). CDR3 length: 14 residues. Trimming pared 4 bases from V and 8 bases from J, leaving 16 bases between. Germline V gene lookup returns CDR1 SGDLS and CDR2 YYNGEE. CDR3 coding DNA: TGTGCCAGCAGCTCCCGGGACATAGGGGAGCCCCAGCATTTT. Translating it yields CASSSRDIGEPQHF. Looking up the rest from reference TRBV9 and TRBJ1-5 gives the full variable domain: DSGVTQTPKHLITATGQRVTLRCSPRSGDLSVYWYQQSLDQGLQFLIQYYNGEERAKGNILERFSAQQFPDLHSELNLSSLELGDSALYFCASSSRDIGEPQHFGDGTRLSIL.